This T cell receptor beta chain is drawn from a study of Ad26.COV2.S vaccination and SARS-CoV-2 variants. Overall study results and limits: It was vaccine recipients, not placebo recipients, who had the higher spike-specific TCR breadth.

The treatment: some 19 received Ad26.COV2.S at low or high dose, single or two shots; a few received placebo; per-sample allocation not given. Material that was analyzed had been drawn on day 63 after the first vaccine or placebo injection. In Boston, the donor was an adult between 18-55 years of age. Per germline, CDR1 KGHDR and CDR2 SFDVKD. The V end lost 3 bases, the J end lost 5 bases, and 10 bases lay between the germline ends. The CDR3 covers 13 residues. The assay was immunoSEQ multiplex PCR, and TCRdb's table has in-frame clones only and misses some. This repertoire shows around 320,000 clones, about nine tenths found once; its top ten account for around 3.6%. Notes on this clone: Its target is unknown.

The source was peripheral blood, collected in a trial of Ad26.COV2.S vaccine versus placebo. The gene calls are TRBV24-1 and TRBJ2-7; the D gene is possibly TRBD1 (6 bases). The TCR was taken from a person aged 18-60 years who received the Ad26.COV2.S COVID-19 vaccine or a placebo. CDR3 sequence: CATSDTQGHEQYF. The CDR3, as DNA: TGTGCCACCAGTGATACACAGGGACACGAGCAGTACTTC.